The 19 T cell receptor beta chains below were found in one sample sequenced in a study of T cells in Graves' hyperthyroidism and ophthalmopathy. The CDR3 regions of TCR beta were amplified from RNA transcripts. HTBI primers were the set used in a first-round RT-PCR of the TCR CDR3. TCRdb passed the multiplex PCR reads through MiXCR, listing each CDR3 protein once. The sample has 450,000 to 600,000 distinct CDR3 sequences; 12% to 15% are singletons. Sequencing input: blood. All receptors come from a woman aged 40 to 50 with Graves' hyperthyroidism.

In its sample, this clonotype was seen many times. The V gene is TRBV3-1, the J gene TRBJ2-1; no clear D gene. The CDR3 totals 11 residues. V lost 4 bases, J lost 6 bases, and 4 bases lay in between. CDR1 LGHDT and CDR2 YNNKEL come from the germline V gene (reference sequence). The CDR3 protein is CASSLTNEQFF. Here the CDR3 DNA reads TGTGCCAGCAGCCTTACCAATGAGCAGTTCTTC.

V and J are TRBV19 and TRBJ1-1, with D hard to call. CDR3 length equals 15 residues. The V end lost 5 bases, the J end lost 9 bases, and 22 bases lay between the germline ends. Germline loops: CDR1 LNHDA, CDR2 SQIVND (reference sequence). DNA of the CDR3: TGTGCCAGTAGTTCGCCCGCGGGAGCGCTTGCAAAAGCTTTCTTT. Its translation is CASSSPAGALAKAFF.

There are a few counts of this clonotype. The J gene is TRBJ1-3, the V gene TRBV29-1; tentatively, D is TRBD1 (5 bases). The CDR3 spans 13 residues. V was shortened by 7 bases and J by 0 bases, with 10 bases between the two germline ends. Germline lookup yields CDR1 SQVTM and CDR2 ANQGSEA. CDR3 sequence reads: CSAGTDSGNTIYF. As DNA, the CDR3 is TGCAGCGCTGGGACTGACTCTGGAAACACCATATATTTT.

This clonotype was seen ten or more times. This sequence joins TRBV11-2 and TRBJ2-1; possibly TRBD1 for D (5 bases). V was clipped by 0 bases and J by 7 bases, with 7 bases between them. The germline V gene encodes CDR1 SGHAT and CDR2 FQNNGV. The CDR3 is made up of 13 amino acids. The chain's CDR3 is CASSLDRQNEQFF. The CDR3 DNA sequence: TGTGCCAGCAGCTTAGACCGACAGAATGAGCAGTTCTTC. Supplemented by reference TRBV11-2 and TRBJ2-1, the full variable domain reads EAGVAQSPRYKIIEKRQSVAFWCNPISGHATLYWYQQILGQGPKLLIQFQNNGVVDDSQLPKDRFSAERLKGVDSTLKIQPAKLEDSAVYLCASSLDRQNEQFFGPGTRLTVL.

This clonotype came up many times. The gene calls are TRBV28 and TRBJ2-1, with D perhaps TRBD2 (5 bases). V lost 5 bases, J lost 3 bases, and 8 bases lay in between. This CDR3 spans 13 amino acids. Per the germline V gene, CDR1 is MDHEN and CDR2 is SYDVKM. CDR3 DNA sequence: TGTGCCAGCAGTACCCGGGGCTACAATGAGCAGTTCTTC. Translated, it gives CASSTRGYNEQFF.

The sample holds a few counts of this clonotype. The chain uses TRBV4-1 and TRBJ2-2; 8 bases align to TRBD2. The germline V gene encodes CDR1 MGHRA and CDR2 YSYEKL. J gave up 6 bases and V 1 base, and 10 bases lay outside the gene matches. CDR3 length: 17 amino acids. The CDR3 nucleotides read TGCGCCAGCAGCCAAGGCCGGACTAGCCGTTTATCCGGGGAGCTGTTTTTT. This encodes CASSQGRTSRLSGELFF.

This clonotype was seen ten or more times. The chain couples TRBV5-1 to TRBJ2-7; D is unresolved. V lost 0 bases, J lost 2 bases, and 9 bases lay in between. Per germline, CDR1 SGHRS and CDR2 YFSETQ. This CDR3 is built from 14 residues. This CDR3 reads CASSLAAGAYEQYF. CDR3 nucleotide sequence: TGCGCCAGCAGCTTGGCCGCAGGTGCCTACGAGCAGTACTTC.

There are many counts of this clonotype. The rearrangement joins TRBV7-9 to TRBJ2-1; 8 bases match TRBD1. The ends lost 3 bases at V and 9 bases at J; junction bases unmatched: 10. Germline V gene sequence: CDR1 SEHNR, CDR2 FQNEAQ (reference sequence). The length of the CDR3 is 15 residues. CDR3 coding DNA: TGTGCCAGCAGCTTTCACCGGGACAGGCTAGCTGAGCAGTTCTTC. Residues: CASSFHRDRLAEQFF.

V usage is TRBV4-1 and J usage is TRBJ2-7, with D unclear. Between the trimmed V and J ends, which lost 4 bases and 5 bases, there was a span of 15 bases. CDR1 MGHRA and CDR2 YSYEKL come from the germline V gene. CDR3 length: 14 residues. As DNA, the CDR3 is TGCGCCAGCAGCCGCGACTGGGGTCTGAACGAGCAGTACTTC. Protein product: CASSRDWGLNEQYF.

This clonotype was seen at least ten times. CDR3 bases: TGTGCCAGCAGTTTAGCGCTAACCGGGACAGGGTTCTACGAGCAGTACTTC. Translating it yields CASSLALTGTGFYEQYF. This chain uses TRBV6-1 with TRBJ2-7; 9 bases line up with TRBD1. V trimming: 5 bases; J trimming: 3 bases; junction bases outside the gene matches: 14. The CDR3 consists of 17 residues. Looked up from germline, CDR1 is MNHNS and CDR2 is SASEGT.

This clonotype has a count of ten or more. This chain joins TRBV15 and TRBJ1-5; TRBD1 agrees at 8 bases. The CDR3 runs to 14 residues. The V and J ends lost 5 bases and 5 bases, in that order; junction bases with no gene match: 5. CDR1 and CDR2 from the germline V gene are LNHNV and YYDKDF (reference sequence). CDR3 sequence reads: CATSPDRADQPQHF. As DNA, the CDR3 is TGTGCCACCAGCCCGGACAGGGCGGATCAGCCCCAGCATTTT. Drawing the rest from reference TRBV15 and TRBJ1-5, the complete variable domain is DAMVIQNPRYQVTQFGKPVTLSCSQTLNHNVMYWYQQKSSQAPKLLFHYYDKDFNNEADTPDNFQSRRPNTSFCFLDIRSPGLGDTAMYLCATSPDRADQPQHFGDGTRLSIL.

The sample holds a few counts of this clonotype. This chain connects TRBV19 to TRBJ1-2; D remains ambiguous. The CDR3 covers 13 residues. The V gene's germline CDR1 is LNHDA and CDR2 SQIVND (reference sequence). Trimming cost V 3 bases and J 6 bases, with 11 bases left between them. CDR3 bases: TGTGCCAGTAGTATGGGCATGACGGATGGCTACACCTTC. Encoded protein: CASSMGMTDGYTF.

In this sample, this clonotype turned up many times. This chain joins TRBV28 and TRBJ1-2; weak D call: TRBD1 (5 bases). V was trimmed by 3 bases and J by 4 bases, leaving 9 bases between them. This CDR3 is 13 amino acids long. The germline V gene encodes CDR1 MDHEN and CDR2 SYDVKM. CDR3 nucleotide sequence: TGTGCCAGCAGTTTCGGGACTGGCTATGGCTACACCTTC. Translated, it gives CASSFGTGYGYTF.

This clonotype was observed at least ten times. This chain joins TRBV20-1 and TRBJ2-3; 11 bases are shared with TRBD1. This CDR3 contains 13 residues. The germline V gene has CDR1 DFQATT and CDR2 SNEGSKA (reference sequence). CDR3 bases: TGCTTCATTCCGGGACAGGGGGTAGATACGCAGTATTTT. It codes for CFIPGQGVDTQYF.

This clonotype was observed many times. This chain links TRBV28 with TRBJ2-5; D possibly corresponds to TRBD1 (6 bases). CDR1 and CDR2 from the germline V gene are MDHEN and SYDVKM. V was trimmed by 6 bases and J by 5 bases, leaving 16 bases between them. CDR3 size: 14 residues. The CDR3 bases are TGTGCCAGCAGGGGGGCACTTCCTGGGGAGACCCAGTACTTC. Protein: CASRGALPGETQYF.

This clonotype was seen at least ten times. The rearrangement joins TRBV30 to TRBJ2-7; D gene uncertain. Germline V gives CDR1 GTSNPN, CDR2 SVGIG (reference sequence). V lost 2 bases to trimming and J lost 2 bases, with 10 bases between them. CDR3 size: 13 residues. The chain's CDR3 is CAWSIQAAYEQYF. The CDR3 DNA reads TGTGCCTGGAGTATCCAGGCAGCCTACGAGCAGTACTTC.

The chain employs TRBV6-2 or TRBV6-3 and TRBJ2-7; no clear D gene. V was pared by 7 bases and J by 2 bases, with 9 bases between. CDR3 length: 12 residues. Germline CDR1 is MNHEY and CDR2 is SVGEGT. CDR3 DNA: TGTGCCAGCAAGTCCAAAGCCTACGAGCAGTACTTC. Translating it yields CASKSKAYEQYF.

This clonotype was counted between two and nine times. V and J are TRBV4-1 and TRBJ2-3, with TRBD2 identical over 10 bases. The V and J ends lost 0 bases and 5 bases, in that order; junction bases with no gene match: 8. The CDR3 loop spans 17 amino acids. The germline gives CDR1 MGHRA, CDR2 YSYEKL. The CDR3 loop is CASSQDFLAGVEDTQYF. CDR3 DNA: TGCGCCAGCAGCCAAGATTTTCTAGCGGGAGTGGAAGATACGCAGTATTTT.

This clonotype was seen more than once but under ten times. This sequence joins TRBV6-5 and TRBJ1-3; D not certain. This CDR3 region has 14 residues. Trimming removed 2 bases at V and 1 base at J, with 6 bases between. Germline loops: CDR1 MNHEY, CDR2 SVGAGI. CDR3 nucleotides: TGTGCCAGCAGTTACCGGGCTTCTGGAAACACCATATATTTT. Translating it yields CASSYRASGNTIYF.